This T cell receptor beta chain was sequenced for a study of shared clonotypes between healthy human individuals. The CD4+ fraction was divided into a CD45RA+ naive subset and a CD45RA-negative memory subset. CDR1 is SGDLS, CDR2 YYNGEE, per germline. CDR3 length: 14 residues. V trimming: 6 bases; J trimming: 7 bases; junction bases outside the gene matches: 7. Profiling relied on immunoSEQ multiplex PCR, and the TCRdb table lists in-frame clones only, not all of them. The sample includes 2 million to 2.5 million clones, approximately 96% of them seen just once. The source of this sequence is a man between 18 and 29 years old in good health. The sample was naive CD4+ T cells sorted from blood. The subset here: CD45RA+ positively selected. This rearrangement joins TRBV9 to TRBJ1-6, with 7 bases identical to TRBD1. CDR3 sequence (DNA): TGTGCCAGCACCTCCGGGACAGTAAATTCACCCCTCCACTTT. This sequence encodes CASTSGTVNSPLHF.